This T cell receptor (beta chain) was found in a study of CD8+CD57+ T cells in acquired aplastic anemia. CDR1 is DFQATT and CDR2 is SNEGSKA in the germline V gene (reference sequence). The V end lost 0 bases, the J end lost 10 bases, and 8 bases lay between the germline ends. The CDR3 covers 11 residues. Using genomic DNA as the template, TCR beta VDJ and CDR3 profiling was carried out. MiXCR, run by TCRdb on the reads, gives a single entry per CDR3 protein. This sample carries 150,000 to 200,000 distinct CDR3 sequences, around 47% of them seen once, and the ten largest clones take under 3.5%. Sequenced patients had shown CD8+CD57+ cell expansion by flow cytometry.

This TCR was recovered from a human donor with aplastic anemia. Material: sorted CD4+, CD8+, or CD8+CD57+ T cells (not recorded which) from PBMCs. The V call is TRBV20-1, the J call TRBJ2-3; D remains ambiguous. DNA of the CDR3: TGCAGTGCTAGAGACGGCTTCGCGCAGTATTTT. Translated: CSARDGFAQYF.